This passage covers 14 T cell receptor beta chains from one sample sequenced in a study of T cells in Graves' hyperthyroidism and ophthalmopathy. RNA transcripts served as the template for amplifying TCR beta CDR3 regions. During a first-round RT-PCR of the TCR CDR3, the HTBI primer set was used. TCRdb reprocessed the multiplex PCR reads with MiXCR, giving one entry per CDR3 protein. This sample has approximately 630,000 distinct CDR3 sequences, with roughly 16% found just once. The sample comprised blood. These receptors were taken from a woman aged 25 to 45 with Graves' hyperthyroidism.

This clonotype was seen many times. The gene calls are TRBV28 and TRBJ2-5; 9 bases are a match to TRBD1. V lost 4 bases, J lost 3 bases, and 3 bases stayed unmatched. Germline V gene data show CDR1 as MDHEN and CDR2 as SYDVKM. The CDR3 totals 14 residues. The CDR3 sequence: CASSSGQGEETQYF. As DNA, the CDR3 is TGTGCCAGCAGTTCGGGACAGGGAGAAGAGACCCAGTACTTC.

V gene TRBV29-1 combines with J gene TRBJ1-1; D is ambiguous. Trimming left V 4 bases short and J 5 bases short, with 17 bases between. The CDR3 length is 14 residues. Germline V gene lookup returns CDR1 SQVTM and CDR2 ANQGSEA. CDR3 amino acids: CSVVLRGSRTEAFF. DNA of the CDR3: TGCAGCGTTGTGTTACGGGGTTCTCGTACTGAAGCTTTCTTT.

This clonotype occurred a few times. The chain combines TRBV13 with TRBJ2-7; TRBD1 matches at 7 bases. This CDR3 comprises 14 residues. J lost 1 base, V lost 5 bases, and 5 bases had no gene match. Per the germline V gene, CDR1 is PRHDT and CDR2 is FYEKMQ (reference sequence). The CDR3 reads CASSDGTDSYEQYF. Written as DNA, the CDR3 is TGTGCCAGCAGCGACGGGACAGATTCCTACGAGCAGTACTTC.

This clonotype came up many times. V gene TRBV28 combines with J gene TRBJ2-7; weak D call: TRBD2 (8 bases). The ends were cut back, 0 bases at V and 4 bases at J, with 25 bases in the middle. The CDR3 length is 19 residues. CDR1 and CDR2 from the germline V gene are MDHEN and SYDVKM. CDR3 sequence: CASSLWPGGSGTRRYEQYF. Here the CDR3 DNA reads TGTGCCAGCAGTTTATGGCCAGGGGGGTCCGGGACTAGAAGATACGAGCAGTACTTC.

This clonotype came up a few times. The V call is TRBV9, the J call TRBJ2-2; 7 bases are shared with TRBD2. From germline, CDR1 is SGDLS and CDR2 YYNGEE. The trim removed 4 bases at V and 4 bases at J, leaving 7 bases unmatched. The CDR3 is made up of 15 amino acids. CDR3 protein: CASSRGGSGTGELFF. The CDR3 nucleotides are TGTGCCAGCAGCCGGGGCGGGAGTGGCACCGGGGAGCTGTTTTTT.

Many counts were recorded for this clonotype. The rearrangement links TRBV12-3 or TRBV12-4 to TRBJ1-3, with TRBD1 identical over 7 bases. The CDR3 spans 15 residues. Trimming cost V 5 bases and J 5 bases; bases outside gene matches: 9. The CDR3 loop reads CASSLDQGGRNTIYF. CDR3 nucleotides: TGTGCCAGCAGTCTTGATCAGGGGGGGCGAAACACCATATATTTT.

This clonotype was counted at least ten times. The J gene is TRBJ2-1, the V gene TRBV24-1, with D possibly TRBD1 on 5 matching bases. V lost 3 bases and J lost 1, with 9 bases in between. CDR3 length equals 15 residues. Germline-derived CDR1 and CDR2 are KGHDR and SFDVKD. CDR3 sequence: CATSDQGFSYNEQFF. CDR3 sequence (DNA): TGTGCCACCAGTGATCAGGGTTTTTCCTACAATGAGCAGTTCTTC.

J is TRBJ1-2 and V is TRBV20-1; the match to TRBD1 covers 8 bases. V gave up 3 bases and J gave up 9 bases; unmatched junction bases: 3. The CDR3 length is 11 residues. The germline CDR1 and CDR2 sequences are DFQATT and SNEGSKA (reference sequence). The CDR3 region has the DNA TGCAGTGCTAGGACAGGGGATCGCTACACCTTC. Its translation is CSARTGDRYTF.

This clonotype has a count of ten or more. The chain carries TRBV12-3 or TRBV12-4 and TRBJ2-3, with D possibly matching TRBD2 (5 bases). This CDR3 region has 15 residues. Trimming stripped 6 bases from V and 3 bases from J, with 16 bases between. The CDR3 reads CASSYPVPGTDTQYF. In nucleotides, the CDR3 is TGTGCCAGCAGCTACCCGGTTCCGGGAACAGATACGCAGTATTTT.

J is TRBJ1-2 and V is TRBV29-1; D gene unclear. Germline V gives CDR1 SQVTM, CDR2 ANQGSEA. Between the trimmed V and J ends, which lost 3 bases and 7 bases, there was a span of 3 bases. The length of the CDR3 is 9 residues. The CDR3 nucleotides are TGCAGCGTTGAGGGTGGCTACACCTTC. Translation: CSVEGGYTF.

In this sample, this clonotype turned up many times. CDR3 sequence reads: CASRRLSVNTEAFF. The CDR3 coding sequence is TGTGCCAGCCGTCGGTTGAGCGTGAACACTGAAGCTTTCTTT. This chain joins TRBV13 and TRBJ1-1; D unresolved. The CDR3 spans 14 residues. Germline CDR1 and CDR2: PRHDT and FYEKMQ (reference sequence). Trimming left V 8 bases short and J 0 bases short, with 13 bases between.

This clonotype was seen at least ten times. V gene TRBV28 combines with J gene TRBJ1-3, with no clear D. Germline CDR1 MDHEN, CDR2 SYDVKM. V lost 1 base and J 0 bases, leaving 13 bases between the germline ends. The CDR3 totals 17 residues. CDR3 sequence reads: CASSLSPIWGSGNTIYF. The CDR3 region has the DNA TGTGCCAGCAGTTTATCCCCCATTTGGGGCTCTGGAAACACCATATATTTT.

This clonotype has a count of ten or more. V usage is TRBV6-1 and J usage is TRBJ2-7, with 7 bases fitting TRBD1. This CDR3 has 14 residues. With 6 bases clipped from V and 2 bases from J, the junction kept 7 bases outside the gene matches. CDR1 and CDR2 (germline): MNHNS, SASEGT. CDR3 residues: CASSLVQGAYEQYF. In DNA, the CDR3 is TGTGCCAGCAGCTTGGTGCAGGGGGCCTACGAGCAGTACTTC.

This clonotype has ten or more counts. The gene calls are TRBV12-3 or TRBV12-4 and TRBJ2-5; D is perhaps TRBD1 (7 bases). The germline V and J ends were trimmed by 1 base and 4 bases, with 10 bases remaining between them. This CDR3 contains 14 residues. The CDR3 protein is CASSLGQGGETQYF. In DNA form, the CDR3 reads TGTGCCAGCAGTTTAGGGCAGGGGGGAGAGACCCAGTACTTC.